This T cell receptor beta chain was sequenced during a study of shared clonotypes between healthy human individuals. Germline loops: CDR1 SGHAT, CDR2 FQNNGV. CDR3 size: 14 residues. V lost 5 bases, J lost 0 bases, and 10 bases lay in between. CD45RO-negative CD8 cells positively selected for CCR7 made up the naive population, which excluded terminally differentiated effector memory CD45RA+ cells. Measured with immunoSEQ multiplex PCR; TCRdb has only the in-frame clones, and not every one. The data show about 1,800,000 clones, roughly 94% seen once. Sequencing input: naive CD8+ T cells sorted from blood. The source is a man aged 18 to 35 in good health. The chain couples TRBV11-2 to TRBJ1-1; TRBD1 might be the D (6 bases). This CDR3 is CASSAGVMNTEAFF. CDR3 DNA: TGTGCCAGCAGCGCAGGGGTTATGAACACTGAAGCTTTCTTT.